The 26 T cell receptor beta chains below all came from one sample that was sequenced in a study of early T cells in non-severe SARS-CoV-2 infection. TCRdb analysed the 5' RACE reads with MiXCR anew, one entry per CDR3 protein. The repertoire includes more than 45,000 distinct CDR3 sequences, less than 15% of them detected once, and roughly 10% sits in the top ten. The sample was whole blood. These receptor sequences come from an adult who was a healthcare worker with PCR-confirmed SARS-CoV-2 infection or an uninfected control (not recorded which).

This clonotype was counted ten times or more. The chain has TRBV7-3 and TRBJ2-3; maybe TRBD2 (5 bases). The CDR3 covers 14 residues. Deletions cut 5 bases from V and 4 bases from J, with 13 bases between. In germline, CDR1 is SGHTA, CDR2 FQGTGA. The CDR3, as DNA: TGTGCCAGCAGCCCGATGGGAGCAGCAGATACGCAGTATTTT. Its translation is CASSPMGAADTQYF. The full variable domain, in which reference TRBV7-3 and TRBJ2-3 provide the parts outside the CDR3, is GAGVSQTPSNKVTEKGKYVELRCDPISGHTALYWYRQSLGQGPEFLIYFQGTGAADDSGLPNDRFFAVRPEGSVSTLKIQRTERGDSAVYLCASSPMGAADTQYFGPGTRLTVL.

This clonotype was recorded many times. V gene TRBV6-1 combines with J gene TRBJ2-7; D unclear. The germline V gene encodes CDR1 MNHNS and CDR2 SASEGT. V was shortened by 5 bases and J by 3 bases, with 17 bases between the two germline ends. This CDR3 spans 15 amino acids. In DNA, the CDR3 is TGTGCCAGCAGTCCCTCCGTAGAAAATCTCTACGAGCAGTACTTC. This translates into CASSPSVENLYEQYF.

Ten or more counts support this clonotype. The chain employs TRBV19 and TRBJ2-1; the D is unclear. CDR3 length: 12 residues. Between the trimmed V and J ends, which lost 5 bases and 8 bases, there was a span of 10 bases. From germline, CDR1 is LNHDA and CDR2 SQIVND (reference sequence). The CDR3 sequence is CASSPYTYEQFF. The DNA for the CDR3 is TGTGCCAGTAGTCCCTACACCTATGAGCAGTTCTTC.

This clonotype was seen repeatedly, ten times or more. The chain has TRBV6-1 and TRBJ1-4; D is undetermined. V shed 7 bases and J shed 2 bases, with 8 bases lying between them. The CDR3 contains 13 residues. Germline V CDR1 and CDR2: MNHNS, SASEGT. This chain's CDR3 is CASIGPTNEKLFF. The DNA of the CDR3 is TGTGCCAGCATAGGACCTACTAATGAAAAACTGTTTTTT.

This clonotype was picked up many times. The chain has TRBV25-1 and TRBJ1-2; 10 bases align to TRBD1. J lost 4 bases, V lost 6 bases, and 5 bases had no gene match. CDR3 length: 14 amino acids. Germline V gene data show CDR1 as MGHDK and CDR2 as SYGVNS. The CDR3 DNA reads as TGTGCCAGCAGGACAGGGGGCAGGGGCTATGGCTACACCTTC. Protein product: CASRTGGRGYGYTF.

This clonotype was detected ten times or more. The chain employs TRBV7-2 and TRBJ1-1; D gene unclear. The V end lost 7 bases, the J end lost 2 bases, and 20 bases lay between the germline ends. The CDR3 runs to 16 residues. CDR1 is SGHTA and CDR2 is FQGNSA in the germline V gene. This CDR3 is CASNFAPGPGNTEAFF. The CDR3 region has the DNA TGTGCCAGCAACTTTGCTCCTGGCCCAGGTAACACTGAAGCTTTCTTT.

CDR3 amino acids: CAISEWDRSMNTEAFF. The DNA for the CDR3 is TGTGCCATCAGTGAATGGGACAGATCAATGAACACTGAAGCTTTCTTT. The chain has TRBV10-3 and TRBJ1-1, with 7 nucleotides matching TRBD1. CDR3 length equals 16 residues. Trimming removed 3 bases from V and 0 bases from J; junction bases left unmatched: 7. Germline-derived CDR1 and CDR2 are ENHRY and SYGVKD.

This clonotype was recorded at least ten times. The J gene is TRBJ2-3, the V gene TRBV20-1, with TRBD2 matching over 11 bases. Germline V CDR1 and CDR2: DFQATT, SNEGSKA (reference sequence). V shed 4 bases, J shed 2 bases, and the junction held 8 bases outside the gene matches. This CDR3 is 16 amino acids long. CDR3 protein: CSAKLLAGAHTDTQYF. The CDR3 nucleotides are TGCAGTGCTAAACTACTAGCGGGGGCTCACACAGATACGCAGTATTTT.

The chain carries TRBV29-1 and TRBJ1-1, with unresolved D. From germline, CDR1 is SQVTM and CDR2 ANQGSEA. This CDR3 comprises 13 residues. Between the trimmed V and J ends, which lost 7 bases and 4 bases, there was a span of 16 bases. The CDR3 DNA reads TGCAGCGCGGCGGAGATTGTCGGCACTGAAGCTTTCTTT. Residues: CSAAEIVGTEAFF.

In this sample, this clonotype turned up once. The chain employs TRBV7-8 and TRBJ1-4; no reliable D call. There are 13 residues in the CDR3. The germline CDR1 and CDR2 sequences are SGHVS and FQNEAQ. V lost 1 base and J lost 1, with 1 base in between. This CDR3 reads CASSLGTNEKLFF. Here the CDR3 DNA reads TGTGCCAGCAGCTTAGGAACTAATGAAAAACTGTTTTTT.

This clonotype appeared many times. The CDR3, as DNA: TGCAGCGTCAGGAACAGCTCCTACAATGAGCAGTTCTTC. It specifies CSVRNSSYNEQFF. V gene TRBV29-1 combines with J gene TRBJ2-1; D is ambiguous. Trimming left V 6 bases short and J 0 bases short, with 9 bases between. CDR1 and CDR2 (germline): SQVTM, ANQGSEA. This CDR3 contains 13 residues.

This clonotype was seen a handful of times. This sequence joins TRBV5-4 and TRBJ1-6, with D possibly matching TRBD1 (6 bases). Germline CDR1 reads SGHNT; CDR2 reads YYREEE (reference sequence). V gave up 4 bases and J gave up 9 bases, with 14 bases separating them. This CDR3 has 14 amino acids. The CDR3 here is CASSPYGTPSPLHF. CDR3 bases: TGTGCCAGCAGCCCCTACGGGACACCTTCACCCCTCCACTTT.

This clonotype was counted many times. This CDR3 reads CASSRVGTGGFEKLFF. The CDR3 nucleotides read TGTGCCAGCTCACGCGTCGGGACAGGGGGGTTCGAAAAACTGTTTTTT. The chain recombines TRBV18 with TRBJ1-4; 11 bases align to TRBD1. The CDR3 is 16 amino acids. The germline V gene encodes CDR1 KGHSH and CDR2 LQKENI. V dropped 4 bases and J dropped 8; count of bases not matched to a gene: 9.

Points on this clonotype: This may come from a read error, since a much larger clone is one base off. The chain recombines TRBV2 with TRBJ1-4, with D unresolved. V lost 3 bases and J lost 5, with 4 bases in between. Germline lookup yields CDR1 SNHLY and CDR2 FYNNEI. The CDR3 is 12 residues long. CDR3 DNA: TGTGCCAGCAGTGACTGGAATGAAAAACTGTTTTTT. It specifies CASSDWNEKLFF.

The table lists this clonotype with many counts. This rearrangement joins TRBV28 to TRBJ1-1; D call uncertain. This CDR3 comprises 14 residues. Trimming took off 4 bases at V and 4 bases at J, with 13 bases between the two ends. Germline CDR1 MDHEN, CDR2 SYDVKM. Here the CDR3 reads CASSSSREGTEAFF. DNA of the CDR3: TGTGCCAGCAGTTCCTCTCGGGAGGGCACTGAAGCTTTCTTT.

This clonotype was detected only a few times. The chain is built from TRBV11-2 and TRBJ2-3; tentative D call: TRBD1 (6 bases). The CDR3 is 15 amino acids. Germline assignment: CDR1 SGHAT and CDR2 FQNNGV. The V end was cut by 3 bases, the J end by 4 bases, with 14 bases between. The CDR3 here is CASSFKAGVPDTQYF. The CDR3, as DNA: TGTGCCAGCAGCTTTAAGGCAGGGGTGCCAGATACGCAGTATTTT.

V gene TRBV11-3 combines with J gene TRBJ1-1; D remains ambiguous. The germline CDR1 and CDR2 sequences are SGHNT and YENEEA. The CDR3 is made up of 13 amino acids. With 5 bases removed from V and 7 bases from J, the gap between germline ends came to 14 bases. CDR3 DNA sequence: TGTGCCAGCAGCCACCATTCGGACCGTGAAGCTTTCTTT. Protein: CASSHHSDREAFF.

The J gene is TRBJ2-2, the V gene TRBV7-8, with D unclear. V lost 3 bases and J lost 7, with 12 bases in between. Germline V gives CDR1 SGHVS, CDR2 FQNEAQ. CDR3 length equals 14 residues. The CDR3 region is CASSFTMIGGELFF. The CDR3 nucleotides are TGTGCCAGCAGCTTCACGATGATAGGCGGGGAGCTGTTTTTT.

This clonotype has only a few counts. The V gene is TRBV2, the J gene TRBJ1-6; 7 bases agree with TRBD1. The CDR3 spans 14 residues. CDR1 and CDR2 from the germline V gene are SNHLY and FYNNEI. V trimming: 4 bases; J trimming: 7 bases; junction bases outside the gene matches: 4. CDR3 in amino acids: CASSGQGANSPLHF. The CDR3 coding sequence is TGTGCCAGCAGTGGACAGGGAGCCAATTCACCCCTCCACTTT.

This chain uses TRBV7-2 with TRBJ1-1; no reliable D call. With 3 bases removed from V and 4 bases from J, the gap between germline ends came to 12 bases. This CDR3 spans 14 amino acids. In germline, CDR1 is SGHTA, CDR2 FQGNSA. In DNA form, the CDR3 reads TGTGCCAGCAGCTTCCGAGGGAGTTCCACTGAAGCTTTCTTT. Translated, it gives CASSFRGSSTEAFF.

The CDR3 DNA sequence: TGTGCCAGCAGACCAAGACAGGGCGGCTATGGCTACACCTTC. This sequence encodes CASRPRQGGYGYTF. The chain carries TRBV12-3 or TRBV12-4 and TRBJ1-2; TRBD1 agrees at 7 bases. With 6 bases clipped from V and 4 bases from J, the junction kept 8 bases outside the gene matches. This CDR3 is 14 amino acids long.

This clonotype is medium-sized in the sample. The CDR3 protein is CASSLAGNTEAFF. The CDR3 DNA reads as TGTGCCAGCAGCTTAGCAGGGAACACTGAAGCTTTCTTT. The chain recombines TRBV7-9 with TRBJ1-1; D not resolved. Trimming removed 0 bases from V and 1 base from J, with 3 bases in between. The CDR3 extends over 13 amino acids. Germline CDR1 and CDR2: SEHNR and FQNEAQ (reference sequence).

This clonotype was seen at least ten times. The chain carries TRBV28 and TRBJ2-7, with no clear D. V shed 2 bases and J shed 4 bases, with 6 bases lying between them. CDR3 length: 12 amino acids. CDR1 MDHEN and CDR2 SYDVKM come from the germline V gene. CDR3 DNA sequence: TGTGCCAGCAGTTTAGCCGGATACGAGCAGTACTTC. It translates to CASSLAGYEQYF.

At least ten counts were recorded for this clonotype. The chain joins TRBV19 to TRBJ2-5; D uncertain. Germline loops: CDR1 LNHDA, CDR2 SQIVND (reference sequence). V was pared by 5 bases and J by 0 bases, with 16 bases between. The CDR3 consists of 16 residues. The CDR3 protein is CASSYMGTRYQETQYF. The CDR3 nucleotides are TGTGCCAGTAGTTACATGGGCACCCGGTACCAAGAGACCCAGTACTTC.

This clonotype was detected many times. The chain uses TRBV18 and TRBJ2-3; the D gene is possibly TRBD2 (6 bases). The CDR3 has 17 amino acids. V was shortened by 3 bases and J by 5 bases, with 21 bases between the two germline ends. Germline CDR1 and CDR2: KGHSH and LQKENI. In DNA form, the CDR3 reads TGTGCCAGCTCACCCCGGGGGTCCCTCGACCGGATAGATACGCAGTATTTT. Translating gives CASSPRGSLDRIDTQYF. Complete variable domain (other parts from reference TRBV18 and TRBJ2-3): NAGVMQNPRHLVRRRGQEARLRCSPMKGHSHVYWYRQLPEEGLKFMVYLQKENIIDESGMPKERFSAEFPKEGPSILRIQQVVRGDSAAYFCASSPRGSLDRIDTQYFGPGTRLTVL.

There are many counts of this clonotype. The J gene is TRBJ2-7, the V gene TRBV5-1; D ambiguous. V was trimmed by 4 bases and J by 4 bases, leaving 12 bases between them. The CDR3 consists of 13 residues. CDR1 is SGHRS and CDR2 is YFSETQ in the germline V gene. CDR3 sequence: CASSVLVGYEQYF. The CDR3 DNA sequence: TGCGCCAGCAGCGTGTTGGTGGGTTACGAGCAGTACTTC.